Described below is a single TCR beta chain sequence and its context. Its antigen has not been determined. No base qualities exist here, and no much larger clone lies one base off it. The record originates from a study of identical twins (dated by TCRdb to about 2016). Background for the entire study: To test whether fetal clonotypes persist, the study used deep sequencing on TCR alpha and beta repertoires from monozygotic twins, unrelated adults of various ages, and cord blood. Replicate twin experiments were performed at different times using different library preparation protocols to rule out contamination. What the work shows at the level of the full study, not this receptor alone: Because the same donors could not be followed over many years, the conclusions relied on cross-sectional statistical analysis. In beta out-of-frame sequences, excess twin sharing was weaker, because having fewer shared sequences lowered the signal-to-noise ratio. Compared with coincidental sharing between unrelated individuals, out-of-frame TCR alpha sequences shared between twins had an excess of sequences with low generation probability. Fewer insertions were carried by abundant cord blood beta clonotypes, a similar but weaker trend appeared in young adult naive repertoires, and no such trend appeared in memory repertoires. Out-of-frame TCR alpha sharing in monozygotic twins was systematically underestimated by recombination models, whereas sharing between unrelated individuals was in agreement with the recombination models. Zero-insertion analyses could be partly confounded by invariant T cells such as MAIT and iNKT, although diverse VJ usage argued against such confounding for most clonotypes.

There are 21 amino acids in the CDR3, from cysteine to phenylalanine inclusive. The retained sequence is limited to the CDR3, 63 bases, with the frame set at the first base. V and J are truncated by 5 bases and 5 bases respectively, leaving an intervening sequence of 34 bases. Per the germline V gene, SGHNT is the CDR1 and YENEEA is the CDR2. Every donor in the study was a healthy Caucasian. The twin cohort comprised three pairs of female monozygotic twins, all aged about 18 to 30 years. Peripheral blood mononuclear cells were the source from which RNA for the TCR libraries was isolated. Libraries were made using 5' RACE. TCRdb lists the instrument as Illumina HiSeq 2000. Template switching added a universal primer binding site, and the final cDNA carried a unique molecular identifier that allowed TCR cDNA molecules to be counted accurately. Specific primers in the conserved constant-segment region were used to synthesize first-strand cDNA for TCR alpha and beta chains. To control for contamination, each cDNA library was double barcoded with a SMART-Mk sample barcode plus Illumina barcodes. TruSeq adapter sequences, together with Illumina sample barcodes, were added in two successive PCR steps. The Illumina HiSeq platform was used with custom primers to sequence TCR alpha and beta cDNA libraries. Turning to the authors' computational methods: MiGEC was used to process raw reads and extract unique molecular identifiers, and MiXCR was used to find CDR3 positions. Recombination models were inferred per individual with the repgenHMM and IGoR tools using an EM algorithm. The tcR package in R was used for shared clonotype analysis, with sharing normalized by the product of cloneset sizes. To study raw recombination without the effects of thymic and clonal selection, out-of-frame nonproductive sequences were analyzed. TCRdb handled the public reads itself, with Q25 trimming in fastp and clone calling in MiXCR, and kept productive beta chains. Here each entry gathers all rows of one CDR3 protein and keeps the most common genes and DNA. The V and J calls, along with clone size, are taken from TCRdb and not from the paper's own processing. For this sample the table gives approximately 590,000 distinct CDR3 sequences, of which more than 9% were detected only once. The top ten clones comprise under 3% of the sample.

The same specimen was also included in a second study, on yellow fever vaccine responses in identical twins. That second report states: The authors reported that the T cell response to vaccination in identical twins appeared partly convergent and partly personalized. In the study, vaccine-responding T cell clones were precisely tracked in identical twins.

This receptor chain uses TRBV11-3 and TRBJ2-1, with the D gene too uncertain to name. Sequencing used PBMCs. The clonotype was recovered from a woman aged 18-35 years in good health. For the CDR3, the sequence is CASSPLRLAGRSEKIHNEQFF. The bases are TGTGCCAGCAGCCCCCTGAGACTGGCTGGCCGGAGTGAAAAAATACACAATGAGCAGTTCTTC.